The 30 T cell receptor beta chains reported below all come from one sample, sequenced in a study of T cell responses to AZD1222 COVID-19 vaccine. TCRdb keeps only in-frame clones here, not all; method: immunoSEQ multiplex PCR. The sample includes under 95,000 clones, roughly nine tenths of them seen just once. The specimen comprised peripheral blood, sampled on day 0 of AZD1222 vaccination. The receptors come from an adult in good health.

The chain uses TRBV7-2 and TRBJ1-2; no clear D. Germline CDR1 SGHTA, CDR2 FQGNSA. V lost 1 base, J lost 2 bases, and 8 bases lay in between. CDR3 length: 14 residues. The CDR3 bases are TGTGCCAGCAGCTTAGACGGCCAGAACTATGGCTACACCTTC. Its protein is CASSLDGQNYGYTF.

The V gene is TRBV3-1 (or the pseudogene TRBV3-2), the J gene TRBJ1-1; TRBD1 agrees at 10 bases. V shed 4 bases and J 6 bases; nucleotides not matched to a gene: 5. The CDR3 contains 14 residues. Germline lookup yields CDR1 LGHDT and CDR2 YNNKEL (reference sequence). The CDR3 sequence: CASSLGTGESEAFF. CDR3 sequence (DNA): TGTGCCAGCAGCCTGGGGACAGGGGAGTCTGAAGCTTTCTTT.

V usage is TRBV5-1 and J usage is TRBJ2-2, with 8 bases identical to TRBD1. This CDR3 has 16 residues. CDR1 and CDR2 from the germline V gene are SGHRS and YFSETQ. The trim removed 3 bases at V and 1 base at J, leaving 5 bases unmatched. CDR3 in amino acids: CASSSTGTGNTGELFF. The CDR3, as DNA: TGCGCCAGCAGCTCAACCGGGACAGGGAACACCGGGGAGCTGTTTTTT.

J is TRBJ2-1 and V is TRBV6-4; TRBD2 matches 7 bases. This CDR3 is built from 15 residues. Losses at the gene ends were 6 bases for V and 5 bases for J; bases not matched to a gene: 10. Germline V CDR1 and CDR2: MRHNA, SNTAGT. The CDR3 protein is CASSRTSFGDNEQFF. In nucleotides, the CDR3 is TGTGCCAGCAGCCGGACTAGTTTTGGAGACAATGAGCAGTTCTTC.

The chain couples TRBV5-8 to TRBJ1-1; perhaps TRBD1 as D (6 bases). V shed 3 bases and J shed 1 base, with 22 bases lying between them. The CDR3 is 18 residues long. Germline CDR1 and CDR2: SGHTS and YDEGEE. CDR3 in amino acids: CASSSGGGRVRRNTEAFF. CDR3 sequence (DNA): TGTGCCAGCAGCTCGGGGGGCGGGAGGGTTCGGAGGAACACTGAAGCTTTCTTT. Looking up the rest from reference TRBV5-8 and TRBJ1-1 gives the full variable domain: EAGVTQSPTHLIKTRGQQATLRCSPISGHTSVYWYQQALGLGLQFLLWYDEGEERNRGNFPPRFSGRQFPNYSSELNVNALELEDSALYLCASSSGGGRVRRNTEAFFGQGTRLTVV.

The chain links TRBV10-3 to TRBJ1-1; 7 nucleotides match TRBD1. The CDR3 runs 13 residues. J gave up 8 bases and V 10 bases, and 13 bases lay outside the gene matches. From germline, CDR1 is ENHRY and CDR2 SYGVKD. CDR3 amino acids: CATATPTDREAFF. DNA for the CDR3: TGTGCCACCGCGACTCCCACGGACAGGGAAGCTTTCTTT.

This clone was found once. The genes are TRBV9 and TRBJ1-2; D gene ambiguous. The CDR3 contains 14 residues. Deletions cut 2 bases from V and 2 bases from J, with 10 bases between. Germline CDR1 and CDR2: SGDLS and YYNGEE. The DNA of the CDR3 is TGTGCCAGCAGCGTTGGGGATGCCAACTATGGCTACACCTTC. Its translation: CASSVGDANYGYTF. Combining the CDR3 with reference TRBV9 and TRBJ1-2 gives the whole variable domain DSGVTQTPKHLITATGQRVTLRCSPRSGDLSVYWYQQSLDQGLQFLIQYYNGEERAKGNILERFSAQQFPDLHSELNLSSLELGDSALYFCASSVGDANYGYTFGSGTRLTVV.

The CDR3: CSVGTGDNSPLHF. The CDR3 bases are TGCAGCGTGGGGACAGGGGATAATTCACCCCTCCACTTT. V is TRBV29-1 and J is TRBJ1-6, with TRBD1 identical over 10 bases. The CDR3 spans 13 residues. J gave up 5 bases and V 6 bases, and 1 base lay outside the gene matches. The germline CDR1 and CDR2 sequences are SQVTM and ANQGSEA. The full variable domain, completed using reference TRBV29-1 and TRBJ1-6, is SAVISQKPSRDICQRGTSLTIQCQVDSQVTMMFWYRQQPGQSLTLIATANQGSEATYESGFVIDKFPISRPNLTFSTLTVSNMSPEDSSIYLCSVGTGDNSPLHFGNGTRLTVT.

The chain is built from TRBV9 and TRBJ2-7; D is undetermined. The length of the CDR3 is 15 residues. Between the trimmed V and J ends, which lost 4 bases and 0 bases, there was a span of 14 bases. In germline, CDR1 is SGDLS, CDR2 YYNGEE. CDR3 in DNA: TGTGCCAGCAGCCCCCAATCGTCCGGCTCCTACGAGCAGTACTTC. Translated, it gives CASSPQSSGSYEQYF.

V usage is TRBV7-9 and J usage is TRBJ1-5; no definite D call. Trimming left V 5 bases short and J 6 bases short, with 8 bases between. Germline lookup yields CDR1 SEHNR and CDR2 FQNEAQ (reference sequence). The CDR3 has 12 amino acids. Written as DNA, the CDR3 is TGTGCCAGCAGCCGTTTCGGTCAGCCCCAGCATTTT. Its protein is CASSRFGQPQHF.

This clone turned up a few times. The V gene is TRBV3-1 (or the pseudogene TRBV3-2), the J gene TRBJ2-3; 8 bases line up with TRBD2. V trimming: 5 bases; J trimming: 3 bases; junction bases outside the gene matches: 7. The V gene's germline CDR1 is LGHDT and CDR2 YNNKEL (reference sequence). The CDR3 loop spans 15 amino acids. CDR3 amino acids: CASSLGLVNTDTQYF. The CDR3, as DNA: TGTGCCAGCAGCTTGGGACTAGTTAATACAGATACGCAGTATTTT.

The gene calls are TRBV9 and TRBJ2-3, with D tentatively TRBD1 or TRBD2 (5 bases each). Germline V gene sequence: CDR1 SGDLS, CDR2 YYNGEE. The CDR3 extends over 19 amino acids. Trimming shortened V by 0 bases and J by 3 bases, and 23 bases separated the two germline ends. CDR3 DNA sequence: TGTGCCAGCAGCGTAGATTCCGGGGCCTGGGGCCGGGTGACAGATACGCAGTATTTT. This gives the protein CASSVDSGAWGRVTDTQYF.

The chain recombines TRBV19 with TRBJ1-2; D not resolved. The germline V gene encodes CDR1 LNHDA and CDR2 SQIVND (reference sequence). This CDR3 has 16 amino acids. Trimming stripped 1 base from V and 0 bases from J, with 12 bases between. The CDR3 here is CASSIGSSKTNYGYTF. The CDR3 DNA reads TGTGCCAGTAGTATAGGGTCCTCCAAGACTAACTATGGCTACACCTTC. The variable domain in full, completed from reference TRBV19 and TRBJ1-2, reads DGGITQSPKYLFRKEGQNVTLSCEQNLNHDAMYWYRQDPGQGLRLIYYSQIVNDFQKGDIAEGYSVSREKKESFPLTVTSAQKNPTAFYLCASSIGSSKTNYGYTFGSGTRLTVV.

The V gene is TRBV5-1, the J gene TRBJ2-5; D possibly corresponds to TRBD1 (6 bases). The V end was cut by 4 bases, the J end by 5 bases, with 18 bases between. CDR1 and CDR2 (germline): SGHRS, YFSETQ. This CDR3 is built from 15 residues. The chain's CDR3 is CASSRDRTVGETQYF. The CDR3 DNA reads as TGCGCCAGCAGCCGAGACCGGACAGTCGGGGAGACCCAGTACTTC.

The chain has TRBV5-1 and TRBJ2-2; maybe TRBD1 (6 bases). Trimming removed 4 bases from V and 0 bases from J, with 13 bases in between. This CDR3 contains 16 residues. Per germline, CDR1 SGHRS and CDR2 YFSETQ. CDR3 DNA sequence: TGCGCCAGCAGCAGGGACACGGGAACGAACACCGGGGAGCTGTTTTTT. Encoded protein: CASSRDTGTNTGELFF. The full variable domain, rest sourced from reference TRBV5-1 and TRBJ2-2, is KAGVTQTPRYLIKTRGQQVTLSCSPISGHRSVSWYQQTPGQGLQFLFEYFSETQRNKGNFPGRFSGRQFSNSRSEMNVSTLELGDSALYLCASSRDTGTNTGELFFGEGSRLTVL.

The count of this clone is one. The chain employs TRBV4-2 and TRBJ2-3; TRBD2 agrees at 7 bases. CDR1 is LGHNA, CDR2 YNFKEQ, per germline. This CDR3 contains 14 residues. Trimming cost V 1 base and J 6 bases; bases outside gene matches: 4. In DNA form, the CDR3 reads TGTGCCAGCAGCCAAGGGGAGGGCGGGGATACGCAGTATTTT. This codes for CASSQGEGGDTQYF.

The chain couples TRBV29-1 to TRBJ2-1; no definite D call. Germline lookup yields CDR1 SQVTM and CDR2 ANQGSEA. This CDR3 contains 17 residues. The V end lost 1 base, the J end lost 1 base, and 17 bases lay between the germline ends. CDR3 DNA: TGCAGCGTTGAAGGGGTAGGTAGAACGCAGTCCTACAATGAGCAGTTCTTC. Protein: CSVEGVGRTQSYNEQFF.

The chain employs TRBV7-2 and TRBJ2-2; 9 positions agree with TRBD2. The germline gives CDR1 SGHTA, CDR2 FQGNSA. The V segment lost 5 bases and the J segment 5 bases; nucleotides outside the gene matches: 12. CDR3 length: 17 residues. CDR3 residues: CASSPRGTSLGTGELFF. CDR3 DNA sequence: TGTGCCAGCAGCCCCCGAGGGACTAGCTTGGGGACCGGGGAGCTGTTTTTT.

The rearrangement links TRBV3-1 (or the pseudogene TRBV3-2) to TRBJ2-1, with a tentative D call TRBD2 (6 bases). Germline V gives CDR1 LGHDT, CDR2 YNNKEL (reference sequence). The CDR3 runs 15 residues. V lost 5 bases and J 6 bases, leaving 17 bases between the germline ends. This CDR3 reads CASSYKALGGNEQFF. The DNA of the CDR3 is TGTGCCAGCAGCTATAAGGCGCTCGGGGGCAATGAGCAGTTCTTC.

The chain joins TRBV19 to TRBJ2-1, with D uncertain. CDR1 is LNHDA and CDR2 is SQIVND in the germline V gene (reference sequence). V was cut by 8 bases and J by 7 bases, with 15 bases left in between. There are 13 residues in the CDR3. CDR3: CASRPHTFNEQFF. The DNA for the CDR3 is TGTGCCAGTCGGCCGCATACGTTTAATGAGCAGTTCTTC.

V and J are TRBV4-2 and TRBJ1-2; D perhaps matches TRBD1 (5 bases). The V end lost 4 bases, the J end lost 8 bases, and 14 bases lay between the germline ends. The CDR3 runs to 13 residues. CDR1 and CDR2 from the germline V gene are LGHNA and YNFKEQ. CDR3: CASSPARGEGYTF. CDR3 nucleotide sequence: TGTGCCAGCAGCCCTGCAAGGGGTGAAGGCTACACCTTC.

The chain has TRBV9 and TRBJ1-6, with 11 bases fitting TRBD1. CDR3 length: 19 amino acids. Germline V gives CDR1 SGDLS, CDR2 YYNGEE. V lost 3 bases and J lost 4; bases outside the gene matches: 12. This CDR3 is CASSERPGQGDTYNSPLHF. CDR3 bases: TGTGCCAGCAGCGAGCGCCCGGGACAGGGGGACACATATAATTCACCCCTCCACTTT.

Details on this clone: Other DNA sequences in the sample encode the same CDR3. Written as DNA, the CDR3 is TGTGCCTGGAGTGTATCAGGGCGGAACACCATATATTTT. Protein sequence: CAWSVSGRNTIYF. J is TRBJ1-3 and V is TRBV30, with D perhaps TRBD1 (5 bases). This CDR3 has 13 residues. Trimming took 0 bases from V and 7 from J, leaving 10 bases between them. Germline CDR1 and CDR2: GTSNPN and SVGIG (reference sequence).

This chain connects TRBV29-1 to TRBJ1-1; D may be TRBD1 (5 bases). The V and J ends lost 2 bases and 6 bases respectively, with 19 bases between them. The length of the CDR3 is 15 residues. Germline-derived CDR1 and CDR2 are SQVTM and ANQGSEA. The CDR3 loop reads CSVELWGGFHAEAFF. The CDR3 DNA reads TGCAGCGTTGAATTATGGGGCGGATTTCACGCTGAAGCTTTCTTT.

The J gene is TRBJ2-7, the V gene TRBV11-2, with no clear D. The CDR3 spans 15 residues. Germline CDR1 is SGHAT and CDR2 is FQNNGV. V lost 5 bases and J 3 bases, leaving 17 bases between the germline ends. CDR3 DNA: TGTGCCAGCAGCCGTTATGACCTCCTCGACTACGAGCAGTACTTC. Its protein is CASSRYDLLDYEQYF.

The J gene is TRBJ1-4, the V gene TRBV27, with TRBD1 identical over 7 bases. J lost 0 bases, V lost 8 bases, and 12 bases had no gene match. The CDR3 length is 17 residues. CDR1 and CDR2 from the germline V gene are MNHEY and SMNVEV (reference sequence). The DNA of the CDR3 is TGTGCCAGCGGCCGTATTAGGGACAGCACAACTAATGAAAAACTGTTTTTT. Protein product: CASGRIRDSTTNEKLFF.

The CDR3 DNA is TGTGCCAGCAGCCGAGGAACGCAGGCGGCGTATGGCTACACCTTC. This encodes CASSRGTQAAYGYTF. The chain joins TRBV5-6 to TRBJ1-2; D not certain. This CDR3 is built from 15 residues. CDR1 is SGHDT, CDR2 YYEEEE, per germline. V was pared by 4 bases and J by 5 bases, with 18 bases between. The full variable domain, completed using reference TRBV5-6 and TRBJ1-2, is DAGVTQSPTHLIKTRGQQVTLRCSPKSGHDTVSWYQQALGQGPQFIFQYYEEEERQRGNFPDRFSGHQFPNYSSELNVNALLLGDSALYLCASSRGTQAAYGYTFGSGTRLTVV.

The chain joins TRBV6-2 or TRBV6-3 to TRBJ1-6; D not resolved. Trimming cost V 2 bases and J 13 bases, with 9 bases left between them. The CDR3 sequence is 12 residues long. Germline CDR1 is MNHEY and CDR2 is SVGEGT. CDR3 sequence (DNA): TGTGCCAGCAGTTACCTGGAGTTTCCCCTCCACTTT. Translating gives CASSYLEFPLHF.

This chain uses TRBV6-1 with TRBJ1-5; the D is unclear. Trimming cost V 3 bases and J 0 bases, with 9 bases left between them. Germline V gene sequence: CDR1 MNHNS, CDR2 SASEGT. The CDR3 loop spans 15 amino acids. CDR3 DNA: TGTGCCAGCAGTGAGACCGGTTATAGCAATCAGCCCCAGCATTTT. As protein: CASSETGYSNQPQHF.

This clone was observed once. The genes are TRBV9 and TRBJ1-6; D not resolved. The CDR3 is 15 amino acids. Per the germline V gene, CDR1 is SGDLS and CDR2 is YYNGEE. The ends were cut back, 7 bases at V and 3 bases at J, with 14 bases in the middle. CDR3 sequence: CASSGPLDYNSPLHF. CDR3 sequence (DNA): TGTGCCAGCTCCGGGCCGCTTGACTATAATTCACCCCTCCACTTT.